What follows are 20 T cell receptor beta chains derived from one specimen sequenced in a study of T cell responses to AZD1222 COVID-19 vaccine. Only in-frame clones appear in the TCRdb table, and some are missing; sequencing was by immunoSEQ multiplex PCR. The table shows under 85,000 clones, with roughly 90% occurring only once. This specimen consisted of peripheral blood, obtained on day 0 of MenACWY control vaccination. These receptors were obtained from an adult in good health.

The chain links TRBV7-2 to TRBJ2-3; D is perhaps TRBD1 (6 bases). CDR1 and CDR2 (germline): SGHTA, FQGNSA. This CDR3 has 15 residues. V shed 1 base and J shed 9 bases, with 17 bases lying between them. The CDR3 loop is CASSLGGSGQGTQYF. The CDR3, as DNA: TGTGCCAGCAGCTTAGGAGGGAGCGGCCAGGGGACGCAGTATTTT.

The chain has TRBV30 and TRBJ2-6; a possible D gene is TRBD1 (8 bases). Germline CDR1 is GTSNPN and CDR2 is SVGIG (reference sequence). Trimming removed 0 bases at V and 0 bases at J, with 18 bases between. There are 19 residues in the CDR3. CDR3 residues: CAWSVQRDRRLSGANVLTF. CDR3 sequence (DNA): TGTGCCTGGAGTGTACAGCGGGACAGGCGACTCTCTGGGGCCAACGTCCTGACTTTC.

This clone has more than one count but fewer than ten. The V and J genes are TRBV29-1 and TRBJ1-2, with 7 bases fitting TRBD1. The V and J ends lost 3 bases and 6 bases, in that order; junction bases with no gene match: 4. This CDR3 is built from 12 residues. Germline V gene data show CDR1 as SQVTM and CDR2 as ANQGSEA. CDR3 coding DNA: TGCAGCGTTGAGTCGACAGGGAATGGCTACACCTTC. As protein: CSVESTGNGYTF.

The rearrangement joins TRBV5-6 to TRBJ2-7, with D perhaps being TRBD1 or TRBD2 (5 bases each). Trimming left V 4 bases short and J 5 bases short, with 19 bases between. Germline values: CDR1 SGHDT, CDR2 YYEEEE. The CDR3 has 15 amino acids. The CDR3 coding sequence is TGTGCCAGCAGCCTGTATGGCCAGGGAGACGACGAGCAGTACTTC. Amino acid sequence: CASSLYGQGDDEQYF.

V and J are TRBV24-1 and TRBJ2-1; D gene uncertain. Germline CDR1 and CDR2: KGHDR and SFDVKD. There are 15 residues in the CDR3. Trimming took 3 bases from V and 9 from J, leaving 17 bases between them. The CDR3 DNA is TGTGCCACCAGTGATAGATATTTATCACACGGTGAGCAGTTCTTC. This translates into CATSDRYLSHGEQFF.

In the case of this clone: Within the sample, other DNA sequences also encode this same CDR3. The chain has TRBV19 and TRBJ1-2, with 8 bases lining up with TRBD1. The CDR3 consists of 13 residues. The junction had 2 bases not matched to a gene; V was cut back by 4 bases and J by 4 bases. From germline, CDR1 is LNHDA and CDR2 SQIVND (reference sequence). DNA of the CDR3: TGTGCCAGTAGTACCGGACAGGGCTATGGCTACACCTTC. Amino acid sequence: CASSTGQGYGYTF.

The V call is TRBV11-2, the J call TRBJ1-1, with D possibly TRBD1 on 5 matching bases. The CDR3 covers 13 residues. The germline V and J ends were trimmed by 6 bases and 5 bases, with 13 bases remaining between them. Germline values: CDR1 SGHAT, CDR2 FQNNGV. DNA of the CDR3: TGTGCCAGCAGGCGAGCCGGGGGGACTGAAGCTTTCTTT. It yields the protein CASRRAGGTEAFF.

V gene TRBV5-1 combines with J gene TRBJ1-1; 7 nucleotides line up with TRBD1. The germline CDR1 and CDR2 sequences are SGHRS and YFSETQ. The CDR3 runs to 14 residues. Trimming cost V 4 bases and J 5 bases; bases outside gene matches: 8. DNA of the CDR3: TGCGCCAGCAGCGGTGAACAGGGGCGGACTGAAGCTTTCTTT. This gives the protein CASSGEQGRTEAFF.

The rearrangement uses TRBV10-3 and TRBJ1-1, with D hard to call. Trimming stripped 2 bases from V and 0 bases from J, with 10 bases between. The CDR3 runs 15 residues. Germline V gives CDR1 ENHRY, CDR2 SYGVKD. The CDR3 sequence: CAISERPLMNTEAFF. The DNA for the CDR3 is TGTGCCATCAGTGAGCGGCCTTTAATGAACACTGAAGCTTTCTTT.

This chain uses TRBV7-9 with TRBJ1-2; D unclear. V lost 1 base and J 8 bases, leaving 17 bases between the germline ends. CDR1 and CDR2 (germline): SEHNR, FQNEAQ (reference sequence). This CDR3 region has 15 residues. The CDR3 protein is CASSLELATQGGYTF. The DNA of the CDR3 is TGTGCCAGCAGCTTAGAGTTGGCTACCCAAGGGGGCTACACCTTC.

The chain combines TRBV7-3 with TRBJ1-2, with D possibly being TRBD1 (6 bases). Per germline, CDR1 SGHTA and CDR2 FQGTGA. Trimming cost V 3 bases and J 6 bases, with 17 bases left between them. The CDR3 has 15 amino acids. The CDR3 region has the DNA TGTGCCAGCAGCTTGACGGGGGGCGTGGTGGATGGCTACACCTTC. This gives the protein CASSLTGGVVDGYTF. The whole variable domain, filled in from reference TRBV7-3 and TRBJ1-2, reads GAGVSQTPSNKVTEKGKYVELRCDPISGHTALYWYRQSLGQGPEFLIYFQGTGAADDSGLPNDRFFAVRPEGSVSTLKIQRTERGDSAVYLCASSLTGGVVDGYTFGSGTRLTVV.

This chain joins TRBV7-2 and TRBJ2-1; the match to TRBD2 covers 12 bases. Losses at the gene ends were 5 bases for V and 4 bases for J; bases not matched to a gene: 9. The germline gives CDR1 SGHTA, CDR2 FQGNSA. The CDR3 has 17 residues. The CDR3 spells CASSPRRTSGDYNEQFF. The CDR3 DNA follows: TGTGCCAGCAGCCCTCGGAGGACTAGCGGGGATTACAATGAGCAGTTCTTC.

The chain links TRBV27 to TRBJ1-1; the D is unclear. The V end was cut by 1 base, the J end by 1 base, with 4 bases between. The CDR3 has 13 amino acids. Germline CDR1 reads MNHEY; CDR2 reads SMNVEV (reference sequence). The CDR3 region is CASSLLENTEAFF. The CDR3, as DNA: TGTGCCAGCAGTTTATTGGAGAACACTGAAGCTTTCTTT.

This clone was counted once. V and J are TRBV15 and TRBJ1-5; perhaps TRBD1 as D (5 bases). V was cut by 0 bases and J by 6 bases, with 9 bases left in between. The germline V gene has CDR1 LNHNV and CDR2 YYDKDF (reference sequence). The CDR3 is made up of 14 amino acids. The CDR3 reads CATSREGVFQPQHF. Here the CDR3 DNA reads TGTGCCACCAGCAGAGAGGGGGTTTTTCAGCCCCAGCATTTT.

This sequence joins TRBV9 and TRBJ2-2; D gene ambiguous. The length of the CDR3 is 11 residues. Germline V gene sequence: CDR1 SGDLS, CDR2 YYNGEE. V shed 3 bases and J shed 7 bases, with 4 bases lying between them. CDR3 DNA sequence: TGTGCCAGCAGCGAGCACGGGGAGCTGTTTTTT. Translation: CASSEHGELFF. Supplemented by reference TRBV9 and TRBJ2-2, the full variable domain reads DSGVTQTPKHLITATGQRVTLRCSPRSGDLSVYWYQQSLDQGLQFLIQYYNGEERAKGNILERFSAQQFPDLHSELNLSSLELGDSALYFCASSEHGELFFGEGSRLTVL.

This chain connects TRBV6-6 to TRBJ1-4; 8 bases align to TRBD1. Unmatched junction bases numbered 5, after V lost 4 bases and J lost 7 bases. The germline CDR1 and CDR2 sequences are MNHNY and SVGAGI (reference sequence). This CDR3 region has 14 residues. The CDR3 DNA is TGTGCCAGCAGTTTCGGACAGGGTAGTGAAAAACTGTTTTTT. This sequence encodes CASSFGQGSEKLFF.

The V and J genes are TRBV9 and TRBJ1-1; a possible D gene is TRBD1 (5 bases). V lost 4 bases to trimming and J lost 1 base, with 11 bases between them. Germline V CDR1 and CDR2: SGDLS, YYNGEE. The length of the CDR3 is 14 residues. The CDR3 is CASSPGGENTEAFF. DNA for the CDR3: TGTGCCAGCAGCCCAGGAGGGGAGAACACTGAAGCTTTCTTT.

The V and J genes are TRBV5-1 and TRBJ2-3; the D gene is possibly TRBD1 (6 bases). The CDR3 runs 16 residues. Germline V gives CDR1 SGHRS, CDR2 YFSETQ. Trimming shortened V by 4 bases and J by 1 base, and 16 bases separated the two germline ends. DNA for the CDR3: TGCGCCAGCAGCCCCGGAAGGGGGTTGGGCACAGATACGCAGTATTTT. Amino acid sequence: CASSPGRGLGTDTQYF. Based on the CDR3 plus reference TRBV5-1 and TRBJ2-3, the full variable domain is KAGVTQTPRYLIKTRGQQVTLSCSPISGHRSVSWYQQTPGQGLQFLFEYFSETQRNKGNFPGRFSGRQFSNSRSEMNVSTLELGDSALYLCASSPGRGLGTDTQYFGPGTRLTVL.

V usage is TRBV27 and J usage is TRBJ2-1; a possible D gene is TRBD2 (6 bases). The V end lost 4 bases, the J end lost 2 bases, and 15 bases lay between the germline ends. CDR3 length: 16 amino acids. The germline CDR1 and CDR2 sequences are MNHEY and SMNVEV (reference sequence). The chain's CDR3 is CASSSPQAGAYNEQFF. CDR3 sequence (DNA): TGTGCCAGCAGTTCCCCCCAAGCGGGTGCCTACAATGAGCAGTTCTTC.

Regarding this clone: Distinct nucleotide sequences in the sample also encode this CDR3. The chain carries TRBV9 and TRBJ2-3; unclear D gene. The V end lost 0 bases, the J end lost 1 base, and 6 bases lay between the germline ends. CDR3 length equals 14 residues. The V gene's germline CDR1 is SGDLS and CDR2 YYNGEE. The CDR3 spells CASSVAARTDTQYF. The CDR3 DNA follows: TGTGCCAGCAGCGTAGCGGCGCGCACAGATACGCAGTATTTT.